This TCR beta chain came from a study of somatic mutations in cytotoxic T cells in rheumatoid arthritis. Germline CDR1 is SGDLS and CDR2 is YYNGEE. V was clipped by 1 base and J by 1 base, with 2 bases between them. This CDR3 has 12 residues. Clones were read by immunoSEQ multiplex PCR, and TCRdb kept only the in-frame ones, dropping some. Seen here are about 18,000 clones, about 80% observed once, and the top ten hold roughly 28%. This clone was counted only a few times. This chain joins TRBV9 and TRBJ1-1; no clear D gene. The sequence came from an adult with rheumatoid arthritis. The sequenced sample was CD8+ T cells sorted from blood. DNA of the CDR3: TGTGCCAGCAGCGTAACGAACACTGAAGCTTTCTTT. As protein: CASSVTNTEAFF.